This is a list of T cell receptor beta chains from one sample in a study of OX40 agonist ivuxolimab in advanced cancers. Some clones are missing from TCRdb's copy, which holds only in-frame ones; the method was immunoSEQ multiplex PCR. This sample carries approximately 42,000 clones, more than 80% of them seen once, and the ten largest clones take 2.6%. This specimen consisted of CD4+ or CD8+ T cells sorted from blood, obtained in a trial of the OX40 agonist ivuxolimab. The receptors originated from an adult with an advanced solid tumor such as melanoma, head and neck, liver or kidney cancer. The CDR3 runs from the conserved cysteine through the conserved F or W. D genes are given only for firm matches. Size values are once, few and many counts, or a class for expanded clones, and some rows have none.

-,TRBV27,TRBJ2-1,TRBD2,TGTGCCAGCAGTTCCTTGACTAGCGGGAGGCATGAGCAGTTCTTC,CASSSLTSGRHEQFF
-,TRBV5-1,TRBJ1-1,-,TGCGCCAGCAGCTTGGGGGGTGAAGCTTTCTTT,CASSLGGEAFF
-,TRBV9,TRBJ1-1,-,TGTGCCAGCAGCGTATCGGGATGGGACACTGAAGCTTTCTTT,CASSVSGWDTEAFF
-,TRBV5-1,TRBJ2-5,TRBD1,TGCGCCAGCAGCTTGGGACAGGGGGGTTTCGAGACCCAGTACTTC,CASSLGQGGFETQYF
-,TRBV19,TRBJ2-1,-,TGTGCCAGTGGGCCTTTTGGGGAGTCCTACAATGAGCAGTTCTTC,CASGPFGESYNEQFF
-,TRBV10-1,TRBJ2-1,-,TGCGCCAGCAGTGAGTCGATGGTTACAGGGCAGTTCTTC,CASSESMVTGQFF
-,TRBV11-2,TRBJ1-5,TRBD1,TGTGCCAGCAGCTTAAGTCTCGGGACAGATATTAATCAGCCCCAGCATTTT,CASSLSLGTDINQPQHF
-,TRBV7-2,TRBJ2-2,-,TGTGCCAGCAGCATCCCTCCCGGGCTCAGCGGGGAGCTGTTTTTT,CASSIPPGLSGELFF
once,TRBV10-1,TRBJ1-1,-,TGCGCCAGCAGTGAGTCCCCCGGGCTGAACACTGAAGCTTTCTTT,CASSESPGLNTEAFF
-,TRBV5-4,TRBJ2-2,-,TGTGCCAGCGATCAGGGCCCCAACACCGGGGAGCTGTTTTTT,CASDQGPNTGELFF
-,TRBV11-2,TRBJ1-3,-,TGTGCCTCGAATGAACCTGGAAACACCATATATTTT,CASNEPGNTIYF
-,TRBV7-9,TRBJ2-3,-,TGTGCCAGCAGCTTAGTCTCGGCAGATACGCAGTATTTT,CASSLVSADTQYF
-,TRBV7-6,TRBJ2-5,-,TGTGCCAGCAGCTTAGGGGCTTGGGAAGAGACCCAGTACTTC,CASSLGAWEETQYF
-,TRBV5-4,TRBJ2-5,-,TGTGCCAGCAGCTTAGGAGGGAGGGGGGAAGACTTC,CASSLGGRGEDF
-,TRBV11-1,TRBJ2-3,-,TGTGCCAGCAGCTTAATGGGCGGAAGCACAGATACGCAGTATTTT,CASSLMGGSTDTQYF
-,TRBV18,TRBJ2-1,-,TGTGCCAGCTCACCTGACTACTACAATGAGCAGTTCTTC,CASSPDYYNEQFF
-,TRBV6-1,TRBJ1-4,-,TGTGCCAGCATGAGGGGGGCAACTAATGAAAAACTGTTTTTT,CASMRGATNEKLFF
once,TRBV5-1,TRBJ2-3,-,TGCGCCAGCAGCTTGGCTCAGGGGAAGGCAGATACGCAGTATTTT,CASSLAQGKADTQYF
-,TRBV2,TRBJ2-3,TRBD2,TGTGCCAGCGCGGCGGGAGATTCAGATACGCAGTATTTT,CASAAGDSDTQYF
-,TRBV7-3,TRBJ1-5,-,TGTGCCAGCAGCTTAGAGGAAGGCCAGCCCCAGCATTTT,CASSLEEGQPQHF